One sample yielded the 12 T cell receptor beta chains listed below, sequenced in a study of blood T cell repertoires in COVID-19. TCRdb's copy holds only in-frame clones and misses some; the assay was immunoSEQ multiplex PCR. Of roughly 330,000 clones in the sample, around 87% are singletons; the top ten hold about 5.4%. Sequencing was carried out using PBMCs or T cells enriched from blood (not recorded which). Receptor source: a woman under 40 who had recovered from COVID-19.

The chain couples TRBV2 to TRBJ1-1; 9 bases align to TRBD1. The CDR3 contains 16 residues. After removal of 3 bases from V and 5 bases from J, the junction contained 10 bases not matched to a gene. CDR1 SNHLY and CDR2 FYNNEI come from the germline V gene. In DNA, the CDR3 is TGTGCCAGCAGTGATCATTTTACAGGGGGCATGACTGAAGCTTTCTTT. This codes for CASSDHFTGGMTEAFF.

This CDR3 is CASSAIGVGDTIYF. The CDR3 DNA sequence: TGTGCCAGCAGTGCCATAGGCGTCGGGGACACCATATATTTT. This chain connects TRBV6-1 to TRBJ1-3; no clear D. V was shortened by 4 bases and J by 8 bases, with 15 bases between the two germline ends. The CDR3 spans 14 residues. Germline V gene lookup returns CDR1 MNHNS and CDR2 SASEGT.

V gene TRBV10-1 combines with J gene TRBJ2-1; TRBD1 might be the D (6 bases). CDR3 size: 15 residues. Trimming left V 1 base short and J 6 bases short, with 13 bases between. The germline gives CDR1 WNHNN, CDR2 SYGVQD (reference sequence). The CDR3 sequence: CASSEYRDPFNEQFF. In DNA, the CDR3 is TGCGCCAGCAGTGAGTACAGGGACCCCTTCAATGAGCAGTTCTTC.

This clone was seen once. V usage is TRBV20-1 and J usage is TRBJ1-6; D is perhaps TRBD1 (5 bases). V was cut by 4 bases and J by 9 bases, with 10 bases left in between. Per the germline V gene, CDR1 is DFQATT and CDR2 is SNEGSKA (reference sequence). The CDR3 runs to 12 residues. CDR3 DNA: TGCAGTGCTAATGATAGGGGTTCACCCCTCCACTTT. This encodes CSANDRGSPLHF.

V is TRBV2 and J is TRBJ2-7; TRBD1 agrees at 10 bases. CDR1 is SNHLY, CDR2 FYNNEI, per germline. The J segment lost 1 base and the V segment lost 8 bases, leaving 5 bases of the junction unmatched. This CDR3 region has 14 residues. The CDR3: CASEPGQGSYEQYF. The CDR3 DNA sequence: TGTGCCAGCGAACCGGGACAGGGGTCCTACGAGCAGTACTTC.

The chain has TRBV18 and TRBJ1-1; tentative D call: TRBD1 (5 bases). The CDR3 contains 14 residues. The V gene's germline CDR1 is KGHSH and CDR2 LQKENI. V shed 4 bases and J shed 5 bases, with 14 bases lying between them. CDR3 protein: CASSRQIGVTEAFF. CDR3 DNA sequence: TGTGCCAGCTCACGTCAGATAGGGGTTACTGAAGCTTTCTTT.

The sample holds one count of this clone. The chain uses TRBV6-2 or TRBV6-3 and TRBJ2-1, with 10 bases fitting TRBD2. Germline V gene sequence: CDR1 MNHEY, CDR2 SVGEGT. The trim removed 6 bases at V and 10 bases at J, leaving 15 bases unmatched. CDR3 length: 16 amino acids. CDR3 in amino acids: CASSTLGTSVFREQFF. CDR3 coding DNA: TGTGCCAGCAGCACACTAGGGACTAGCGTCTTCAGAGAGCAGTTCTTC.

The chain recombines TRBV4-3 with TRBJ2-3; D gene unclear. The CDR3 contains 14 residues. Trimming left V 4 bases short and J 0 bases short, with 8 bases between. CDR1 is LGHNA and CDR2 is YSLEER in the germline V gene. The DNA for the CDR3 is TGCGCCAGCAGCCTTAGTCTAAGCACAGATACGCAGTATTTT. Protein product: CASSLSLSTDTQYF.

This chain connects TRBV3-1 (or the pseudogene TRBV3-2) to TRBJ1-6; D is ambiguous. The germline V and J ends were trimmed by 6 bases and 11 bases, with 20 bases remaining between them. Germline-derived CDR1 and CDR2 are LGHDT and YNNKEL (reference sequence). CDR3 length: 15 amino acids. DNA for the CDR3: TGTGCCAGCAGACTAGGCCAGTCCCAGTATCCACCCCTCCACTTT. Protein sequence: CASRLGQSQYPPLHF.

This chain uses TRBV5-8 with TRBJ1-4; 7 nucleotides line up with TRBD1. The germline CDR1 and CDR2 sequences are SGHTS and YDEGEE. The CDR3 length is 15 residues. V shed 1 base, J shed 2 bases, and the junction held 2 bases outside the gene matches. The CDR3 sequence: CASSLQGETNEKLFF. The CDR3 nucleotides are TGTGCCAGCAGCTTGCAGGGGGAGACTAATGAAAAACTGTTTTTT.

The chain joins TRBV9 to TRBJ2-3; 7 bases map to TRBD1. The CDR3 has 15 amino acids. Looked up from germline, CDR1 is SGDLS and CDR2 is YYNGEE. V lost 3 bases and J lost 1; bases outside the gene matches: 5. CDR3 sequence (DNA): TGTGCCAGCAGCGGTTACAGGGGACGCACAGATACGCAGTATTTT. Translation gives CASSGYRGRTDTQYF.

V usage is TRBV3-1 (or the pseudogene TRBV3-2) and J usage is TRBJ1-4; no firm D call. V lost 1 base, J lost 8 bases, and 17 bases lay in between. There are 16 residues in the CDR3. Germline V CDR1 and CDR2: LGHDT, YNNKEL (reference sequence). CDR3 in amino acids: CASSQAGGGLGEKLFF. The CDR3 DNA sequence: TGTGCCAGCAGCCAAGCGGGAGGAGGGCTTGGGGAAAAACTGTTTTTT.